This is a list of T cell receptor beta chains from one sample in a study of blood T cell repertoires in COVID-19. Clones were sequenced by immunoSEQ multiplex PCR, and TCRdb holds only the in-frame ones, with some missing. This table has roughly 200,000 clones, around 88% appearing once. Input material: peripheral blood. These receptor sequences come from a woman younger than 45 with acute or convalescent COVID-19. The CDR3 runs from the conserved cysteine through the conserved F or W. D genes are given only for firm matches. Rows give clone size only sometimes, using once, few, many, or a class for an expanded clone.

size,D,length,J,V,CDR3,DNA
.,TRBD2,14,TRBJ2-5,TRBV2,CASSVLRGAETQYF,TGTGCCAGCAGTGTTCTGCGGGGGGCAGAGACCCAGTACTTC
once,TRBD2,15,TRBJ2-5,TRBV10-3,CAIRSGTSGSETQYF,TGTGCCATCAGATCCGGGACTAGCGGATCGGAGACCCAGTACTTC
.,.,16,TRBJ2-1,TRBV5-4,CASSSPLASSYNEQFF,TGTGCCAGCAGCTCGCCCCTAGCGAGCTCCTACAATGAGCAGTTCTTC
.,.,11,TRBJ1-1,TRBV11-2,CASSFLSGAFF,TGTGCCAGCAGCTTCTTGAGCGGAGCTTTCTTT
.,TRBD1,14,TRBJ2-1,TRBV9,CASSGQTGGEEQFF,TGTGCCAGCAGCGGGCAGACAGGGGGCGAGGAGCAGTTCTTC
.,TRBD1,16,TRBJ2-1,TRBV5-1,CASSYRQGPSYNEQFF,TGCGCCAGCAGTTATAGACAGGGGCCATCCTACAATGAGCAGTTCTTC
.,TRBD1,12,TRBJ1-2,TRBV28,CASEQGIYGYTF,TGTGCCAGCGAACAGGGGATCTATGGCTACACCTTC
.,TRBD1,22,TRBJ1-5,TRBV4-2,CASSPPDWGGDREAGSNQPQHF,TGTGCCAGCAGCCCTCCGGATTGGGGCGGTGACAGGGAGGCGGGTAGCAATCAGCCCCAGCATTTT
.,.,13,TRBJ2-2,TRBV19,CASSIGTTGELFF,TGTGCCAGTAGTATTGGGACTACCGGGGAGCTGTTTTTT
.,.,12,TRBJ2-5,TRBV6-2/TRBV6-3,CASSYSRETQYF,TGTGCCAGCAGTTACTCGAGAGAGACCCAGTACTTC
.,.,13,TRBJ1-5,TRBV30,CAWSIEGRQPQHF,TGTGCCTGGAGTATAGAGGGTCGACAGCCCCAGCATTTT
.,TRBD2,18,TRBJ2-3,TRBV7-2,CASSSRTSGVSSTDTQYF,TGTGCCAGCAGTTCAAGGACTAGCGGGGTATCTAGCACAGATACGCAGTATTTT
.,.,14,TRBJ1-6,TRBV11-3,CASSLTSYNSPLHF,TGTGCCAGCAGCTTAACATCCTATAATTCACCCCTCCACTTT
once,TRBD2,14,TRBJ2-3,TRBV5-4,CASRLAGYTDTQYF,TGTGCCAGCAGACTAGCGGGCTACACAGATACGCAGTATTTT
.,.,14,TRBJ2-7,TRBV20-1,CSASGSSGVYEQYF,TGCAGTGCTAGTGGGTCGTCTGGAGTCTACGAGCAGTACTTC
.,.,15,TRBJ2-3,TRBV7-9,CASSPRRRESDTQYF,TGTGCCAGCAGTCCCCGGAGACGGGAGTCAGATACGCAGTATTTT
few,.,13,TRBJ2-2,TRBV30,CACSRRRTGELFF,TGTGCCTGTTCCAGGAGGAGGACCGGGGAGCTGTTTTTT
.,.,13,TRBJ1-2,TRBV6-5,CASSATGPYGYTF,TGTGCCAGCAGCGCCACAGGCCCCTATGGCTACACCTTC
.,TRBD1,15,TRBJ1-5,TRBV6-5,CASSRWGQGGQPQHF,TGTGCCAGCAGCCGCTGGGGACAGGGCGGTCAGCCCCAGCATTTT
.,.,11,TRBJ2-1,TRBV21-1,CARGQFNEQFF,TGTGCCAGGGGCCAATTCAATGAGCAGTTCTTC
.,.,11,TRBJ1-6,TRBV27,CASGGNSPLHF,TGTGCCAGCGGGGGGAATTCACCCCTCCACTTT
.,.,10,TRBJ2-1,TRBV2,CASRSFEQFF,TGTGCCAGCCGAAGCTTCGAGCAGTTCTTC
.,.,14,TRBJ1-5,TRBV6-6,CASSYSGLNQPQHF,TGTGCCAGCAGTTACTCCGGACTCAATCAGCCCCAGCATTTT
.,TRBD2,13,TRBJ2-1,TRBV27,CASSFGTKDRQFF,TGTGCCAGCAGTTTTGGGACTAAGGATAGGCAGTTCTTC